The present TCR beta chain was sequenced within a study of cytomegalovirus exposure and HLA in healthy donors. Study as a whole: A previous analysis identified approximately 110 million unique TCR beta sequences derived from some 170 million T cells.

In germline, CDR1 is LNHDA, CDR2 SQIVND (reference sequence). This CDR3 is built from 12 residues. The V end was cut by 3 bases, the J end by 6 bases, with 9 bases between. General study findings and limits: In vitro confirmation showed a few CMV-associated chains to be CMV antigen specific. A missense DCLRE1C variant was associated with V- and J-gene trimming of TCR beta chains in a later analysis, and an independent cohort replicated the association.

For this clone: Its antigen is as yet unknown.

PCR used 60 Vbeta primers and 13 Jbeta primers. The table came from immunoSEQ multiplex PCR; TCRdb's copy has only in-frame clones and leaves some out. The sample carries around 160,000 clones, roughly 80% recorded once. The rearrangement uses TRBV19 and TRBJ2-7, with D hard to call. Sequencing was performed on PBMCs. The receptor comes from a man aged 50-60 years in good health and CMV-seropositive. The CDR3: CASSILTGEQYF. The CDR3 nucleotides read TGTGCCAGTAGTATTTTGACGGGCGAGCAGTACTTC.